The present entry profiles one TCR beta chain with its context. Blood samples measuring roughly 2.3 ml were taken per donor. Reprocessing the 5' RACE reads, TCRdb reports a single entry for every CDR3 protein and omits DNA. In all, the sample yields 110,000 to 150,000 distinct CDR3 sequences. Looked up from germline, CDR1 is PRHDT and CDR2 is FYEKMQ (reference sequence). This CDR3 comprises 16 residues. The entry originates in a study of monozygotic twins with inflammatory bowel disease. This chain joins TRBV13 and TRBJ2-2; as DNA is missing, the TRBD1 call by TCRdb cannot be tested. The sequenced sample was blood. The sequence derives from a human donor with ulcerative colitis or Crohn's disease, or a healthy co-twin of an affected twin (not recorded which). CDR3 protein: CASRPPGQGTTGELFF. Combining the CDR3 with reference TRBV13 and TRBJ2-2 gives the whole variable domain AAGVIQSPRHLIKEKRETATLKCYPIPRHDTVYWYQQGPGQDPQFLISFYEKMQSDKGSIPDRFSAQQFSDYHSELNMSSLELGDSALYFCASRPPGQGTTGELFFGEGSRLTVL.